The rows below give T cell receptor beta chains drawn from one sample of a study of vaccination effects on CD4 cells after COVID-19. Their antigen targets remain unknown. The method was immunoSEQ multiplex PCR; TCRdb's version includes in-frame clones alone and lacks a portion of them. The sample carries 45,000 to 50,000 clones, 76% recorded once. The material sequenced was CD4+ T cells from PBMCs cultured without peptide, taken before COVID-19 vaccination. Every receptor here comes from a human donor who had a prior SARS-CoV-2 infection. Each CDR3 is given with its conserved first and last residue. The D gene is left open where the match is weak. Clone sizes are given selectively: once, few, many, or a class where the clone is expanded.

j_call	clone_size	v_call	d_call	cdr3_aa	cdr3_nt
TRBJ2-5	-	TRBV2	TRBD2	CASSELAGDGTQYF	TGTGCCAGCAGCGAACTAGCGGGCGACGGGACCCAGTACTTC
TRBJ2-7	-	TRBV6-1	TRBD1	CASSDGAGGTYEQYF	TGTGCCAGCAGTGATGGGGCAGGGGGAACCTACGAGCAGTACTTC
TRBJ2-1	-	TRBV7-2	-	CASSPPGTPRNEQFF	TGTGCCAGCAGCCCCCCCGGGACCCCCAGAAATGAGCAGTTCTTC
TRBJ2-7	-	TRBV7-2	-	CASSPDWATYEQYF	TGTGCCAGCAGCCCCGACTGGGCTACCTACGAGCAGTACTTC
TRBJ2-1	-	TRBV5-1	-	CASSLAEGSYNEQFF	TGCGCCAGCAGCTTGGCGGAGGGCTCCTACAATGAGCAGTTCTTC
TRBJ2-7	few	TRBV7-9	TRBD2	CASSPLADHSYEQYF	TGTGCCAGCAGCCCTCTAGCGGACCACTCCTACGAGCAGTACTTC
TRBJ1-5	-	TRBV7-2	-	CASSFRTTFQPQHF	TGTGCCAGCAGCTTCAGGACAACGTTCCAGCCCCAGCATTTT
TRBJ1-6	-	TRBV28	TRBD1	CASSLKTGDHSPLHF	TGTGCCAGCAGTTTGAAGACAGGGGACCATTCACCCCTCCACTTT
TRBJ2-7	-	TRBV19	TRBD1	CASSNPTGPLWGQGAYEQYF	TGTGCCAGTAGTAACCCGACAGGTCCCCTGTGGGGACAGGGGGCCTACGAGCAGTACTTC
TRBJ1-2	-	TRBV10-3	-	CAISAYGRVNYGYTF	TGTGCCATCAGTGCTTACGGCAGGGTGAACTATGGCTACACCTTC
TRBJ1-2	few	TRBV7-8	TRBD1	CASSLFPTGLAYGYTF	TGTGCCAGCAGCTTATTCCCGACAGGGCTGGCCTATGGCTACACCTTC
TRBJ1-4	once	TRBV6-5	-	CASSSQVATNEKLFF	TGTGCCAGCAGTTCGCAAGTTGCAACTAATGAAAAACTGTTTTTT
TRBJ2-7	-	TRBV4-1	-	CASSQDLFRGYEQYF	TGCGCCAGCAGCCAAGATCTGTTTCGAGGCTACGAGCAGTACTTC
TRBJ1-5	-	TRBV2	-	CASSATDGSNQPQHF	TGTGCCAGCAGCGCTACGGACGGTAGCAATCAGCCCCAGCATTTT
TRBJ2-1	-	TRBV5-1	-	CASSLASEGNEQFF	TGCGCCAGCAGCTTGGCCTCGGAGGGCAATGAGCAGTTCTTC
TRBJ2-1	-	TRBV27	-	CASSSSPRLPYNEQFF	TGTGCCAGCAGTTCCTCCCCCAGGCTCCCCTACAATGAGCAGTTCTTC
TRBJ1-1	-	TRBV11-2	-	CASSFFMNTEAFF	TGTGCCAGCAGCTTTTTTATGAACACTGAAGCTTTCTTT
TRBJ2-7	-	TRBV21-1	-	CASSKARLTRAEYEQYF	TGTGCCAGCAGCAAAGCCCGGTTGACTAGGGCAGAGTACGAGCAGTACTTC
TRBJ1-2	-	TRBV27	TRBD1	CASSSSGQGERGYGYTF	TGTGCCAGCAGTTCATCGGGACAGGGGGAAAGGGGCTATGGCTACACCTTC
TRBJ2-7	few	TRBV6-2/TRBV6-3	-	CASSNYWGFYEQYF	TGTGCCAGCAGCAACTACTGGGGATTCTACGAGCAGTACTTC
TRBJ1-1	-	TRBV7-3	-	CASSPVGIEAFF	TGTGCCAGCAGCCCTGTAGGGATTGAAGCTTTCTTT
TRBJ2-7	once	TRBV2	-	CASSGRGRGIIYEQYF	TGTGCCAGCAGTGGTAGAGGGAGGGGGATTATCTACGAGCAGTACTTC
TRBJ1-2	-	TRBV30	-	CAWSSKGVPNYGYTF	TGTGCCTGGAGTTCGAAAGGTGTTCCTAACTATGGCTACACCTTC
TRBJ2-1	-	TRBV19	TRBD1	CASSTETGFGNEQFF	TGTGCCAGTAGTACCGAGACAGGGTTCGGCAATGAGCAGTTCTTC
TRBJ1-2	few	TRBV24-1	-	CATSDATAKSFYGYTF	TGTGCCACCAGTGATGCGACAGCCAAATCTTTCTATGGCTACACCTTC
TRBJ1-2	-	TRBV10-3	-	CAISESRPDGYTF	TGTGCCATCAGTGAGTCGCGCCCGGATGGCTACACCTTC
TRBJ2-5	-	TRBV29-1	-	CSVDRASGETQYF	TGCAGCGTTGATCGAGCGAGTGGAGAGACCCAGTACTTC
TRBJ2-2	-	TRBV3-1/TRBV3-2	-	CASTRFGVGELFF	TGTGCCAGCACCCGATTCGGGGTCGGGGAGCTGTTTTTT
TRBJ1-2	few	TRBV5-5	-	CASSLGQGLAHYGYTF	TGTGCCAGCAGCTTGGGGCAGGGGCTCGCACACTATGGCTACACCTTC
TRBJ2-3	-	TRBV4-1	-	CASSRSGLGTDTQYF	TGCGCCAGCAGCCGATCGGGACTCGGCACAGATACGCAGTATTTT
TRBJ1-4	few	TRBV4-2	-	CASSRYYEKLFF	TGTGCCAGCAGCCGATACTATGAAAAACTGTTTTTT
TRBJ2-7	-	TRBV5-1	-	CASSSRTGGVYEQYF	TGCGCCAGCAGCTCCCGGACAGGAGGGGTTTACGAGCAGTACTTC
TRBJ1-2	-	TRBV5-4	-	CASSSPGRNYGYTF	TGTGCCAGCAGCTCCCCAGGCCGTAACTATGGCTACACCTTC
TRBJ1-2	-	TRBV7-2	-	CASSLNAGGYGYTF	TGTGCCAGCAGCTTAAATGCCGGGGGCTATGGCTACACCTTC
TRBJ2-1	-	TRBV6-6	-	CASSYSRQTSYNEQFF	TGTGCCAGCAGTTACTCGAGGCAAACCTCATACAATGAGCAGTTCTTC
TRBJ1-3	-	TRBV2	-	CASSVTGTFGNTIYF	TGTGCCAGCAGTGTAACAGGGACCTTTGGAAACACCATATATTTT
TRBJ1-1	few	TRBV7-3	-	CASSPGQFELGTEAFF	TGTGCCAGCAGTCCTGGACAATTCGAACTGGGGACTGAAGCTTTCTTT
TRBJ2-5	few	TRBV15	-	CATSRDLGGAETQYF	TGTGCCACCAGCAGAGATTTAGGAGGGGCTGAGACCCAGTACTTC
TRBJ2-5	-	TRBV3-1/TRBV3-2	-	CASSYWEETQYF	TGTGCCAGCAGTTACTGGGAAGAGACCCAGTACTTC
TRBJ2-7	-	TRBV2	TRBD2	CASQRTSGSYEQYF	TGTGCCAGCCAACGGACTAGCGGGAGTTACGAGCAGTACTTC
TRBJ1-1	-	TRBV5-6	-	CASSLGPERGTEAFF	TGTGCCAGCAGCTTGGGACCAGAGAGAGGAACTGAAGCTTTCTTT
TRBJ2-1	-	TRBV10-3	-	CAISPPEGEPGWEQFF	TGTGCCATCAGTCCCCCAGAGGGGGAGCCGGGTTGGGAGCAGTTCTTC
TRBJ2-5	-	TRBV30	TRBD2	CAWSVGTSGAQETQYF	TGTGCCTGGAGTGTAGGGACTAGCGGTGCCCAAGAGACCCAGTACTTC
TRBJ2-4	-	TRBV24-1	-	CATSAESPGIQYF	TGTGCCACCAGTGCGGAAAGCCCCGGCATTCAGTACTTC
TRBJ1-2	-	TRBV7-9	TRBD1	CASSLETGRYYGYTF	TGTGCCAGCAGCCTAGAGACAGGGCGTTACTATGGCTACACCTTC
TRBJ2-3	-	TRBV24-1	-	CATSLGGTDTQYF	TGTGCCACCAGTCTAGGGGGCACAGATACGCAGTATTTT
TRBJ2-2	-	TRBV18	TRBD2	CASSPYGAGDGELFF	TGTGCCAGCTCACCTTACGGGGCGGGAGACGGGGAGCTGTTTTTT
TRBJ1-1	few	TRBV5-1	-	CASSPGPQGTEAFF	TGCGCCAGCAGCCCGGGACCCCAAGGGACTGAAGCTTTCTTT
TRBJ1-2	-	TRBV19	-	CASQFRDGLGGYTF	TGTGCCAGTCAATTTCGGGACGGATTGGGTGGCTACACCTTC
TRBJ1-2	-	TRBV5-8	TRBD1	CASSLPGGQYGYTF	TGTGCCAGCAGCTTGCCAGGGGGCCAATATGGCTACACCTTC
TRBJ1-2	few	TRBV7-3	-	CASSSQGFDGYTF	TGTGCCAGCAGCTCACAGGGTTTTGATGGCTACACCTTC
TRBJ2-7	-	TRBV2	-	CASSEAGYGQYF	TGTGCCAGCAGTGAAGCGGGATACGGGCAGTACTTC
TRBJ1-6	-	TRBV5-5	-	CASSLDGYSYNSPLHF	TGTGCCAGCAGCTTGGATGGGTACTCCTATAATTCACCCCTCCACTTT
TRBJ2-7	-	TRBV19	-	CASSGTITYEQYF	TGTGCCAGTAGCGGGACGATAACCTACGAGCAGTACTTC